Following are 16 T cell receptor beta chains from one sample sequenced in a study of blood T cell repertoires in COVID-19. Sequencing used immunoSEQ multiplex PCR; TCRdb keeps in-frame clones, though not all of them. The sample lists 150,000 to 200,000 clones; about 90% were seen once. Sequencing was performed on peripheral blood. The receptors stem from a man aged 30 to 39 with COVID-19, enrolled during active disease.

Here the CDR3 reads CASSITGETYNEQFF. The CDR3 region has the DNA TGTGCCAGTAGTATAACAGGGGAGACCTACAATGAGCAGTTCTTC. This rearrangement joins TRBV19 to TRBJ2-1, with 7 bases lining up with TRBD1. With 2 bases clipped from V and 2 bases from J, the junction kept 3 bases outside the gene matches. The germline V gene encodes CDR1 LNHDA and CDR2 SQIVND (reference sequence). The CDR3 contains 15 residues.

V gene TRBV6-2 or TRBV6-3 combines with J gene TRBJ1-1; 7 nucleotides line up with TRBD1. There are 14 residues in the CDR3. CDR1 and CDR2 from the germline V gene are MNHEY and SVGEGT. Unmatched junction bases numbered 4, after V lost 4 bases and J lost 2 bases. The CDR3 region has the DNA TGTGCCAGCAGTTGGGGACAGTACAACACTGAAGCTTTCTTT. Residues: CASSWGQYNTEAFF.

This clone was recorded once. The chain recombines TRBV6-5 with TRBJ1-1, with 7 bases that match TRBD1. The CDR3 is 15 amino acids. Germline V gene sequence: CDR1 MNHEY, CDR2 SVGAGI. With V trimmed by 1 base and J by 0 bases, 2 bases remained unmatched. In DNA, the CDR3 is TGTGCCAGCAGTTACTGGGGACAGTTGAACACTGAAGCTTTCTTT. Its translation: CASSYWGQLNTEAFF.

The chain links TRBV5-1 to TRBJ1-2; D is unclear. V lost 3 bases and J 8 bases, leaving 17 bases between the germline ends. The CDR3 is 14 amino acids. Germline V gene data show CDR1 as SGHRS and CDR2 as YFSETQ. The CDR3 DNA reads TGCGCCAGCAGCTACCCCCGAGAGGGTGGGGGCTACACCTTC. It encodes CASSYPREGGGYTF.

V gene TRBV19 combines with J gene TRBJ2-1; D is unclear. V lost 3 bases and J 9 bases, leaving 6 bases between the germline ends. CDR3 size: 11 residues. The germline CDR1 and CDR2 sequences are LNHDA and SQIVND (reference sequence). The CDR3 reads CASSISSEQFF. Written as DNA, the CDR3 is TGTGCCAGTAGTATTAGTAGTGAGCAGTTCTTC.

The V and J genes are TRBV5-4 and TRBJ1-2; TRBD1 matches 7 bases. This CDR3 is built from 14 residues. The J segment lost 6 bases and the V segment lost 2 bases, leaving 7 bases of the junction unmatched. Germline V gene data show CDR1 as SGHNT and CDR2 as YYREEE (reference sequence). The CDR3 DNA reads TGTGCCAGCAGCTTTACGGGACAGTTTGATGGCTACACCTTC. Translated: CASSFTGQFDGYTF.

The chain's CDR3 is CASSQGQGTPDRTFF. CDR3 nucleotide sequence: TGTGCCAGCAGCCAGGGACAGGGGACTCCCGACCGAACGTTCTTC. This chain connects TRBV9 to TRBJ2-1; 10 bases agree with TRBD1. The CDR3 has 15 amino acids. Per germline, CDR1 SGDLS and CDR2 YYNGEE. The V gene end was trimmed by 4 bases and the J gene end by 15 bases; junction bases not matched to a gene: 16. The variable domain in full, with the rest retrieved from reference TRBV9 and TRBJ2-1, is DSGVTQTPKHLITATGQRVTLRCSPRSGDLSVYWYQQSLDQGLQFLIQYYNGEERAKGNILERFSAQQFPDLHSELNLSSLELGDSALYFCASSQGQGTPDRTFFGPGTRLTVL.

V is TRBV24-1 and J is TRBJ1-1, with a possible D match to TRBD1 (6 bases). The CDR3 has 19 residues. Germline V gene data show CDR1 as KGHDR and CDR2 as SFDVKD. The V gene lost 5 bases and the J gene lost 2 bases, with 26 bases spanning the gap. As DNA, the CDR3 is TGTGCCACCAGTGTAAGGTCCTGGTGGGGGCGCATGAGAAACACTGAAGCTTTCTTT. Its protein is CATSVRSWWGRMRNTEAFF.

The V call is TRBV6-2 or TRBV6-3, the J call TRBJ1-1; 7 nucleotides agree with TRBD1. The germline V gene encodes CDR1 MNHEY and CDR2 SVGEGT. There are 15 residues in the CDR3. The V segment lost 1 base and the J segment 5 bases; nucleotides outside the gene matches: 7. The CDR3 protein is CASSYFGTVETEAFF. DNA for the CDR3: TGTGCCAGCAGTTACTTTGGGACAGTTGAAACTGAAGCTTTCTTT.

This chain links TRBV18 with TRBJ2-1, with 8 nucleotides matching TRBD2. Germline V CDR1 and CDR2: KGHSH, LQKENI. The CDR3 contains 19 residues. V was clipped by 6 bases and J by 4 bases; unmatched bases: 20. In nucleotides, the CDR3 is TGTGCCAGCTCGCCCACACCCCCGGGGGGGTTAGCGGATTACAATGAGCAGTTCTTC. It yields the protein CASSPTPPGGLADYNEQFF.

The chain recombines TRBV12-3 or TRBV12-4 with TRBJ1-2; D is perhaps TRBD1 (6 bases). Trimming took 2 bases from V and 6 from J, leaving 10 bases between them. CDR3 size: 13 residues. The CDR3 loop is CASSLRQANGYTF. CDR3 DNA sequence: TGTGCCAGCAGTTTACGACAGGCCAATGGCTACACCTTC.

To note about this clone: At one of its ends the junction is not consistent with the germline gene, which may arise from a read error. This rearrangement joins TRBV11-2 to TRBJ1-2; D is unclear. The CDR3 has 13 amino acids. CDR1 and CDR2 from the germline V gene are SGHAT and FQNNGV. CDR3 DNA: TGTGCCAGCAGCGTAGAAGGAGCCTATGGCTACACCTTC. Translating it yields CASSVEGAYGYTF. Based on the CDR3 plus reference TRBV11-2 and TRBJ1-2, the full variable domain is EAGVAQSPRYKIIEKRQSVAFWCNPISGHATLYWYQQILGQGPKLLIQFQNNGVVDDSQLPKDRFSAERLKGVDSTLKIQPAKLEDSAVYLCASSVEGAYGYTFGSGTRLTVV.

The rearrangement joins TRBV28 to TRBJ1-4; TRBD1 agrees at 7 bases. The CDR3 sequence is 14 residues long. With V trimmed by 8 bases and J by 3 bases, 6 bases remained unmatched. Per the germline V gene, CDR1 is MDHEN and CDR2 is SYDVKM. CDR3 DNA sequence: TGTGCCAGCCGGCGGCAGGGGGCTAATGAAAAACTGTTTTTT. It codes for CASRRQGANEKLFF. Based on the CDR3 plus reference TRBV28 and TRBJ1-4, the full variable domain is DVKVTQSSRYLVKRTGEKVFLECVQDMDHENMFWYRQDPGLGLRLIYFSYDVKMKEKGDIPEGYSVSREKKERFSLILESASTNQTSMYLCASRRQGANEKLFFGSGTQLSVL.

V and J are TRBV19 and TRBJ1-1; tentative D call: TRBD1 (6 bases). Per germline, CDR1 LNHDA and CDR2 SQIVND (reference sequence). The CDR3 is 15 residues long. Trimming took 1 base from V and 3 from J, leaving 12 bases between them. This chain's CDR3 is CASSIGRGADTEAFF. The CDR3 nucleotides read TGTGCCAGTAGTATAGGTCGGGGGGCGGACACTGAAGCTTTCTTT.

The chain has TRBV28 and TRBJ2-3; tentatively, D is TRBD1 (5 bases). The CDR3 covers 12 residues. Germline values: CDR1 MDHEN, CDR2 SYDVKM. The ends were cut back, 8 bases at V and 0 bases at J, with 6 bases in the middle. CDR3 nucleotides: TGTGCCAGCCGGACAAGCACAGATACGCAGTATTTT. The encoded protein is CASRTSTDTQYF.

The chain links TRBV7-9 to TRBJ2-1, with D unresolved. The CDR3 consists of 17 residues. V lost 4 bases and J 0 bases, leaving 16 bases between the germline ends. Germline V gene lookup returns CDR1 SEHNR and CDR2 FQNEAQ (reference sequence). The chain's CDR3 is CASSSPEPPGSYNEQFF. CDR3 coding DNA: TGTGCCAGCAGCTCCCCGGAGCCCCCGGGCTCCTACAATGAGCAGTTCTTC.